This T cell receptor beta chain comes out of a study of Ad26.COV2.S vaccination and SARS-CoV-2 variants. The overall study: Enrollment placed the donor in the COV1001 Ad26.COV2.S trial arm. Overall study results and limits: Substantial breadth in spike-specific CD8+ and CD4+ T cell responses was reportedly seen after vaccination. Vaccine and placebo groups showed comparable non-spike TCR breadth.

Treatment indicated: 15 to 20 received Ad26.COV2.S at low or high dose, single or two shots; 5 received placebo; per-sample allocation not given. Following the first vaccine or placebo injection, samples were taken on day 63. The protocol was immunoSEQ multiplex PCR, while the TCRdb copy is restricted to in-frame clones and leaves out a portion. The sample contains about 350,000 clones, around 88% of which appear only once. Comments on this clone: What it binds is unknown.

This sequence was found in a person between 18 and 65 years old who received the Ad26.COV2.S COVID-19 vaccine or a placebo. Sequenced material: peripheral blood, taken in a trial of Ad26.COV2.S vaccine versus placebo.

In DNA form, the CDR3 reads TGTGCCAGCTTGGGACAAGGAAATTCACCCCTCCACTTT. Its translation: CASLGQGNSPLHF. V gene TRBV28 combines with J gene TRBJ1-6, with TRBD1 as a possible D gene (6 bases). The CDR3 is made up of 13 amino acids. The germline gives CDR1 MDHEN, CDR2 SYDVKM. The V end was cut by 8 bases, the J end by 7 bases, with 12 bases between. Variable domain in full (rest from reference TRBV28 and TRBJ1-6): DVKVTQSSRYLVKRTGEKVFLECVQDMDHENMFWYRQDPGLGLRLIYFSYDVKMKEKGDIPEGYSVSREKKERFSLILESASTNQTSMYLCASLGQGNSPLHFGNGTRLTVT.